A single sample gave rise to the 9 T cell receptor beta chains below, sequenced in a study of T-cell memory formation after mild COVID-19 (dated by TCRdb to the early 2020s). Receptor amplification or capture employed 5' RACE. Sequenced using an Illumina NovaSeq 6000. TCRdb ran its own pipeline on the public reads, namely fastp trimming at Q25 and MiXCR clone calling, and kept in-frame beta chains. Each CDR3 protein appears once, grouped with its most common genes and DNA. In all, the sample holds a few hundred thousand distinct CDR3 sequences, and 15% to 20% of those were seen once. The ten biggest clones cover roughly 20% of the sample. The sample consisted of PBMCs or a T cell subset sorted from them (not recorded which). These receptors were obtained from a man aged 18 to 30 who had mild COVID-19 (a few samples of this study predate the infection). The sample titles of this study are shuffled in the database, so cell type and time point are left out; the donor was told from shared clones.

The CDR3 region has the DNA TGTGCCAGCAGTTACCGGCGGGCCAGAGAATACGAGCAGTACTTC. Translated, it gives CASSYRRAREYEQYF. This chain uses TRBV6-2 or TRBV6-3 with TRBJ2-7; TRBD2 might be the D (5 bases). The CDR3 is 15 amino acids. Germline V gene data show CDR1 as MNHEY and CDR2 as SVGEGT. Trimming pared 2 bases from V and 4 bases from J, leaving 15 bases between.

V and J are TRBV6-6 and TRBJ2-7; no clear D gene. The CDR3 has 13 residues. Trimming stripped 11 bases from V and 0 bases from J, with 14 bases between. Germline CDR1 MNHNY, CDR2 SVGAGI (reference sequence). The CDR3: CAAMRTGSYEQYF. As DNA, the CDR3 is TGTGCCGCCATGAGGACCGGCTCCTACGAGCAGTACTTC.

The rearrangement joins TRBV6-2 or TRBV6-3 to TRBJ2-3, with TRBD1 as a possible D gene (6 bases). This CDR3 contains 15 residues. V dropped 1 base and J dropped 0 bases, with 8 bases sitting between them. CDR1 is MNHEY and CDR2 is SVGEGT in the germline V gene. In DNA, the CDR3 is TGTGCCAGCAGTTACTGGGACACCAGCACAGATACGCAGTATTTT. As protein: CASSYWDTSTDTQYF.

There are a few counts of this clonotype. DNA of the CDR3: TGTGCCAGCAGCCTCCTACAAGGGGAAAAACTGTTTTTT. Amino acid sequence: CASSLLQGEKLFF. The V gene is TRBV7-6, the J gene TRBJ1-4; D gene uncertain. The V gene's germline CDR1 is SGHVS and CDR2 FNYEAQ. The CDR3 covers 13 residues. The germline V and J ends were trimmed by 5 bases and 8 bases, with 12 bases remaining between them.

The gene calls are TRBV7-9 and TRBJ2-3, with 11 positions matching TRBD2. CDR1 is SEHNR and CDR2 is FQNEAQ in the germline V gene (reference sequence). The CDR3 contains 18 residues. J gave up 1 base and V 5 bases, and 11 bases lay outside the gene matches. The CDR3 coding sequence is TGTGCCAGCAGCCTATCAGCGGCTAGCGGGGGGCGCACAGATACGCAGTATTTT. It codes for CASSLSAASGGRTDTQYF.

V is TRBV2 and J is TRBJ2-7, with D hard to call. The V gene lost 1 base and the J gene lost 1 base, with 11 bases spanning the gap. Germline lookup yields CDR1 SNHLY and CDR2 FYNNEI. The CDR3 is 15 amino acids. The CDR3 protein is CASSEGREVSYEQYV. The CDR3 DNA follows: TGTGCCAGCAGTGAAGGAAGGGAAGTATCCTACGAGCAGTACGTC.

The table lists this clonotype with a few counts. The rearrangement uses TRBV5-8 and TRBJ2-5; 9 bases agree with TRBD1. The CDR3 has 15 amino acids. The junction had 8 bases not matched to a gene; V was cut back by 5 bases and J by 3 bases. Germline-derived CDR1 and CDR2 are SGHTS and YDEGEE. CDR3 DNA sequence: TGTGCCAGCAGGCCTAAACAGGGGGCCAAAGAGACCCAGTACTTC. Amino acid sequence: CASRPKQGAKETQYF.

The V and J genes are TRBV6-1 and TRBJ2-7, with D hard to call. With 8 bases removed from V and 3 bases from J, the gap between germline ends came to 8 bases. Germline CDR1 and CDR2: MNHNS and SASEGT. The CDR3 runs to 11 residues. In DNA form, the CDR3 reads TGTGCCAGCTCCGTCCGCTACGAGCAGTACTTC. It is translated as CASSVRYEQYF.

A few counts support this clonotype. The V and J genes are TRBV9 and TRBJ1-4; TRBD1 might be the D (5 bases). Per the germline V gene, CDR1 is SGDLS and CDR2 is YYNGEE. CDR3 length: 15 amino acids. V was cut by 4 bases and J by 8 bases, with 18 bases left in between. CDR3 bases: TGTGCCAGCAGCTCCCCGGGGGATTTAGAAGAAAAACTGTTTTTT. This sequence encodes CASSSPGDLEEKLFF.